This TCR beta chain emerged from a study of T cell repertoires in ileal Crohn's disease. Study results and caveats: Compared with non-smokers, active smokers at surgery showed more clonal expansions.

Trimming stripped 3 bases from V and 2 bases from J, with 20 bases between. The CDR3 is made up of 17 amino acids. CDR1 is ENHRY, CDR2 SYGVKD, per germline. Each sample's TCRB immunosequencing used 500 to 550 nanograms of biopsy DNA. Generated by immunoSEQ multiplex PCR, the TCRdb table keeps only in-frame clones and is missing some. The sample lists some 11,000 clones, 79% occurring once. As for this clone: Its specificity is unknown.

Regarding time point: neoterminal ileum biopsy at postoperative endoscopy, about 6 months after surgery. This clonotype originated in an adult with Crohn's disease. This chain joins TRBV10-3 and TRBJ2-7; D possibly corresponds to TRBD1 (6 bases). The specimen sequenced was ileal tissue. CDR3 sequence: CAISDRVGQGRTYEQYF. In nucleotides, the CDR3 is TGTGCCATCAGTGACCGGGTAGGGCAGGGGCGCACCTACGAGCAGTACTTC.